This T cell receptor beta chain originates from a study of T cell responses to AZD1222 COVID-19 vaccine. The wider study: The analysis combined second doses at about 4 or about 12 weeks.

This CDR3 is built from 13 residues. In germline, CDR1 is SGDLS, CDR2 YYNGEE. The V gene lost 3 bases and the J gene lost 4 bases, with 7 bases spanning the gap. Regarding the study as a whole: CD4 TCRs associated with vaccination spanned spike, dominating at 160-218 and 743-854.

Libraries were prepared by immunoSEQ multiplex PCR; TCRdb keeps only in-frame clonotypes and omits some of them. The sample has 95,000 to 150,000 clones, 80% to 90% seen once. Worth noting for this clone: No antigen is known for it.

V usage is TRBV9 and J usage is TRBJ2-2; maybe TRBD1 (5 bases). This specimen consisted of peripheral blood, obtained on day 0 of AZD1222 vaccination. This receptor was taken from an adult in good health. The CDR3 coding sequence is TGTGCCAGCAGCGCCCAGGGCACCGGGGAGCTGTTTTTT. This translates into CASSAQGTGELFF.